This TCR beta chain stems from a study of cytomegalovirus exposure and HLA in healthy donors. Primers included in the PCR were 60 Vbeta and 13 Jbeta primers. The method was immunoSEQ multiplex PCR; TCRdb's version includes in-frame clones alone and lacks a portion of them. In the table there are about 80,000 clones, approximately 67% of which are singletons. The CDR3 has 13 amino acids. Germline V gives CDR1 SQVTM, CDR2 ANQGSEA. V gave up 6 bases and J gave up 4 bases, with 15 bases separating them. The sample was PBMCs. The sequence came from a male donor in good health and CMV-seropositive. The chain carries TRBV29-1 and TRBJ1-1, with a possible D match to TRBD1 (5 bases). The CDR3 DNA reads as TGCAGCGTGCAAAAGCCCGGGGGCACTGAAGCTTTCTTT. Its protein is CSVQKPGGTEAFF. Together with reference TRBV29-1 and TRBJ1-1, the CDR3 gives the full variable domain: SAVISQKPSRDICQRGTSLTIQCQVDSQVTMMFWYRQQPGQSLTLIATANQGSEATYESGFVIDKFPISRPNLTFSTLTVSNMSPEDSSIYLCSVQKPGGTEAFFGQGTRLTVV.